This T cell receptor beta chain was sequenced during a study of blood T cell repertoires in COVID-19. CDR3 length equals 14 residues. V lost 2 bases and J lost 7; bases outside the gene matches: 3. Germline-derived CDR1 and CDR2 are MDHEN and SYDVKM. Under the authors' procedure: For nucleated cells, counts were estimated from reference gene primer amplification. Here immunoSEQ multiplex PCR was the method, and the copy in TCRdb shows in-frame clones only, minus some. Clone size and V and J calls were adopted from that table, with D and trimming inferred from the DNA. The sample holds 150,000 or so clones, around 90% seen once.

Sequencing was carried out using peripheral blood. This rearrangement joins TRBV28 to TRBJ1-3; TRBD1 matches at 9 bases. The clonotype originates from a woman in her sixties with acute or convalescent COVID-19. CDR3 in amino acids: CASSLNRGRNTIYF. The CDR3 DNA follows: TGTGCCAGCAGTTTAAACAGGGGGCGGAACACCATATATTTT.